The T cell receptor (beta chain) under discussion was sequenced for a study of blood T cell repertoires in COVID-19. Study overall: The United States, Italy and Spain supplied acute and convalescent COVID-19 samples. PBMCs, B-cell-depleted T cells, or T cells provided the cDNA or gDNA that made up the material.

The CDR3 spans 17 residues. Trimming pared 2 bases from V and 0 bases from J, leaving 17 bases between. The germline V gene has CDR1 SGHRS and CDR2 YFSETQ. In the authors' methods: From reference gene primer amplification, estimates of nucleated cell counts were derived. Clones were read by immunoSEQ multiplex PCR, and TCRdb kept only the in-frame ones, dropping some. Clonal size and the V and J genes are those of that table, whereas D and trimming came from the DNA. This table holds approximately 200,000 clones, roughly 94% found once. During active infection, Seattle patients enrolled and were then monitored through disease.

The chain is built from TRBV5-1 and TRBJ1-1; TRBD1 is a possible D gene (5 bases). The sequence was obtained from a man aged 30 to 45 with COVID-19, enrolled during active disease. Input material: peripheral blood. CDR3 sequence (DNA): TGCGCCAGCAGCTTATCGCCGGCAGGGAACATGAACACTGAAGCTTTCTTT. Its translation: CASSLSPAGNMNTEAFF. The whole variable domain, remainder taken from reference TRBV5-1 and TRBJ1-1, is KAGVTQTPRYLIKTRGQQVTLSCSPISGHRSVSWYQQTPGQGLQFLFEYFSETQRNKGNFPGRFSGRQFSNSRSEMNVSTLELGDSALYLCASSLSPAGNMNTEAFFGQGTRLTVV.